The present entry profiles one TCR beta chain with its context. Its matching antigen is unknown. The data were taken from a study of blood T cells in healthy people across ages. Study-level findings and limits: TCR beta diversity per million T cells fell roughly linearly with age.

Germline trimming cut 8 bases from V and 5 bases from J; bases unmatched to any gene: 12. Germline V gene lookup returns CDR1 DFQATT and CDR2 SNEGSKA (reference sequence). The CDR3 extends over 14 amino acids. A second roughly 6 to 11 cycle PCR used barcoded and J-beta primers. TCRdb called the 5' RACE reads again in MiXCR, with one record for every CDR3 protein. The table records 950,000 to 1,200,000 distinct CDR3 sequences, roughly two fifths of them present only once. This sequence originates from a man younger than 35 in good health. The sequenced sample was blood. The chain carries TRBV20-1 and TRBJ1-2, with TRBD1 matching 9 bases. CDR3 loop: CSQIRGQGNYGYTF. The CDR3 DNA reads TGCAGTCAGATCCGGGGACAGGGAAATTATGGCTACACCTTC.